This T cell receptor beta chain derives from a study of cytomegalovirus exposure and HLA in healthy donors (dated by TCRdb to about 2017). Background for the entire study: An earlier analysis of approximately 640 of the donors reported approximately 270 Gb of sequence data and around 110 million unique TCR beta sequences from about 179 million T cells. An early release that covered fewer than 800 HLA-typed donors contained approximately 300 gigabases of sequencing data and 80 million or so unique TCR sequences. Among the roughly 400 genotyped donors, under 90% belonged to the genetic ancestry cluster associated with self-reported Caucasian donors. The aim of the study was to test whether cataloging public T cell receptors could identify signatures of past pathogen exposure. The study used immunosequencing to profile the T cell repertoires of approximately 640 subjects and linked those repertoires to cytomegalovirus serostatus. A separate validation cohort of some 130 different subjects was used in addition to the roughly 670-subject first cohort. High-throughput TCR immunosequencing, statistical association of individual TCRs with disease status, and machine learning were combined to predict cytomegalovirus infection status. In a later analysis, previously published TCR beta repertoires from 550 to 750 donors were re-analyzed and high-resolution HLA genotyping was added so that TCR occurrence patterns could be studied. The later analysis used no new phenotypic data to find candidate immune exposures, relying instead on TCR beta sequences and their occurrence across donors. In an earlier analysis of 550 to 700 of the donors, high-throughput TCR beta sequencing was used to judge whether each TCR beta V gene segment behaved as functional or pseudogenic. Donor age, sex, ethnicity and CMV serostatus were compiled together with the repertoire data. Genome-wide SNP genotypes for about 55% of the roughly 670 donors were used in a later genetic analysis, which treated that subset as a discovery cohort. Every repertoire in the discovery cohort had been generated on one and the same sequencing platform. Class I and class II HLA loci were covered by the typing at four-digit resolution. The number of typed donors differed by locus: about 620-640 for A, B, C, DRB1 and DQB1; some 500 for DQA1; 606 for DPA1; and around 490 for DPB1. Roughly 5 DR-DQ haplotypes were handled as single units for association and clustering, since linkage in the cohort was strong. Across under 500 genotyped donors of the cohort, an average of 235,054 unique TCR beta nucleotide sequences per donor were sequenced, and roughly a sixth of those sequences were non-productive. Broad study findings and their caveats: A cluster of highly shared sequence variants was judged likely to represent a technical artifact of the sequencing pipeline. A later genetic analysis associated a missense DCLRE1C variant with V-gene and J-gene trimming of TCR beta chains, and an independent cohort replicated the association. Compared with the roughly 700-donor mean, donors in an Asian-associated ancestry cluster had fewer N-insertions in productive TCRs, according to a later genetic analysis. Broadly in line with IMGT annotations, most TCR beta V segments showed up in productive rearrangements about 87% or about 30% of the time in an earlier analysis of roughly 590 of the donors. According to a later analysis, TCR association rates differed among HLA loci, with DRB1 alleles showing the most associated TCRs and HLA-C alleles showing the fewest. In the study, around 150 TCR beta chains were listed as associated with cytomegalovirus. According to the authors, the approach could potentially be generalized to other disease states and immunological phenotypes. Because some donors lacked HLA typing at each locus, the association tests relied only on the typed subset. Some 16 rarely observed V segments, including chromosome 9 orphons, were excluded from the earlier analysis of a few hundred of the donors because counts were too low. Correlated functional status among segregating V segments might be attributable to linkage disequilibrium, but an unknown experimental factor could not be ruled out. In this cohort, only TCR beta chains were sequenced, and detectable features were limited by the absence of alpha or paired-chain data. When HLA alleles, especially DR and DQ, strongly co-occurred, TCR associations were difficult to assign to individual alleles. Immune exposure information for the cohort was limited to CMV serostatus. A later analysis reported that several top co-occurrence clusters appeared linked to parvovirus B19, influenza, CMV and Epstein-Barr virus. A further reported finding was that TCR beta sequences accurately predicted the HLA-A and HLA-B alleles for most subjects in the first cohort. A later analysis associated 16,951 TCR beta sequences with specific HLA alleles at a false discovery rate of 0.05. Three of the identified cytomegalovirus-associated TCR beta chains were confirmed in vitro to be specific for cytomegalovirus antigens. Sequencing depth was assumed to be roughly uniform across donors in the presence/absence analyses, though that assumption may not hold. Some IMGT-functional V segments, including TRBV6-2 and TRBV6-3, could not be told apart with the 87-base-pair reads, so those segments were excluded. Cytomegalovirus status was reported to be diagnosed by the classifier with high specificity and sensitivity in both the original and validation cohorts. Most CMV-associated TCR beta chains appeared to be HLA-restricted in a later analysis, and the HLA associations seemed to be driven largely by CMV exposure. Compared with equally common non-associated chains, HLA-associated TCR beta chains in a later analysis were more clonally expanded and had lower generation probabilities. Across donors, most TCR sequences were observed very rarely, whereas some public TCRs were present in many individuals.

Comments on this clone: The target of this receptor is not known. The input lacks base qualities; no much larger clone sits a single base away.

In total, 600 or so healthy bone marrow donors made up the cohort. At the time of sampling, every cohort member was nominally healthy, though immune exposures that went unrecorded were likely present. The donor tested CMV seropositive and was one of the 289 seropositive cohort members. Every donor gave a peripheral blood sample, and the peripheral blood mononuclear cells from that sample were used for TCR beta sequencing. Genomic DNA extraction from the blood cell samples was performed with the Qiagen DNeasy Blood Extraction Kit. To prepare the library, the immunoSEQ multiplex PCR assay was applied. The multiplex PCR relied on a mix of 60 forward primers for TCR Vbeta segments and 13 reverse primers for TCR Jbeta segments. Amplification of the CDR3 region of rearranged TCR beta genes was performed with a multiplex PCR assay on genomic DNA. Amplified TCR beta libraries were sequenced as 87-base-pair reads on the Illumina HiSeq System. The original pipeline was this. A later analysis tallied roughly 76 million unique TCR beta chains across the 666 repertoires, and approximately 12 million of those chains were shared by two or more donors. Raw reads were error-corrected and collapsed into unique sequences by a nearest-neighbor algorithm in which closely related sequences were merged to remove PCR and sequencing errors. V, D and J gene segments were assigned by aligning CDR3 sequences to IMGT reference sequences. For a sequence to be retained, at least a six-nucleotide match to both a V gene segment and a J gene segment was required. Rearrangements were called productive when the CDR3 lacked stop codons and stayed in frame with V and J; all others were non-productive. CDR3 was defined by IMGT convention, running from the second conserved V-encoded cysteine to the conserved J-encoded phenylalanine. In an earlier analysis of more than 550 of the donors, sequences lacking an unambiguous match to a single V gene segment were excluded. In an earlier analysis of 587 of the donors, V segments were called functional above 56.7% productive rearrangements and were called segregating when the between-donor standard deviation exceeded 5%. A statistical classification framework was built to diagnose cytomegalovirus status from the catalog of TCR beta chain sequences. A later analysis assigned V and J genes by comparing TCR nucleotide sequences with IMGT/GENE-DB human TR gene sequences. In a later analysis, CDR3 sequences and most-parsimonious VDJ recombination scenarios were assigned using the TCRdist pipeline. A later analysis defined each TCR beta chain by its CDR3 amino acid sequence plus V-gene family, and excluded reads lacking a unique V-gene family. A later analysis removed 500 to 650 highly shared, low-generation-probability nucleotide sequences to deal with suspected cross-contamination and a sequencing artifact. In a later analysis, a clonal expansion index for each public chain was calculated from normalized within-repertoire ranks of inferred template counts. In a later analysis, generation probabilities were computed with a VDJ recombination model fitted to out-of-frame rearrangements, and the resulting probabilities were checked against IGoR. A later analysis scored TCR-TCR, TCR-HLA and TCR-CMV co-occurrence with hypergeometric tests, applying a repertoire-size bias correction to TCR pairs. False discovery rates were estimated in a later analysis by permuting HLA or CMV assignments 20 times. In a later analysis, co-occurring TCRs were grouped with DBSCAN, and TCRdist sequence similarity was added when clustering was performed within HLA-allele-positive subsets. Co-occurrence clustering excluded repertoires with fewer than 30,000 or more than 120,000 public chains, plus five with anomalous nucleotide sharing. The immuneACCESS repertoire file appears here via TCRdb, limited to in-frame rearrangements. These files lack a portion of the clones; in checked studies, under half of the deficit traces to unresolved V genes, and the cause of the others is not known. V, J and clone size derive from that table, while D and trimming were established from the DNA sequence. Within this sample are 150,000 to 200,000 clones, with about 84% of them counted one time only. The ten largest clones capture 1% to 1.5% of the sample.

Including the terminal cysteine and phenylalanine, the CDR3 comprises 15 residues. The DNA shown is the 45-base CDR3, in frame from base 1. Compared with germline, V lacks 2 bases and J lacks 5 bases; bases without a gene match: 6. This sequence was found in a middle-aged man in good health and CMV-seropositive. Specimen: PBMCs. The sequence joins TRBV23-1 to TRBJ1-1, and TRBD1 matches 9 of the central bases. TRBV23-1 is an ORF; its function is uncertain. The CDR3 protein is CASSQGGTGWTEAFF. The DNA sequence follows: TGCGCCAGCAGTCAAGGAGGGACAGGGTGGACTGAAGCTTTCTTT.